The next 21 T cell receptor beta chains were all read from a single sample in a study of T cells in Graves' hyperthyroidism and ophthalmopathy. Authors of the study amplified TCR beta CDR3 regions from RNA transcripts. During a first-round RT-PCR of the TCR CDR3, the HTBI primer set was used. TCRdb analysed the multiplex PCR reads with MiXCR anew, one entry per CDR3 protein. The data show over 350,000 distinct CDR3 sequences, about 14% seen once. Sequencing input: blood. These TCRs come from a man aged 50-60 years with Graves' ophthalmopathy.

This clonotype occurred a few times. The V call is TRBV6-1, the J call TRBJ1-5; TRBD1 matches at 9 bases. The germline CDR1 and CDR2 sequences are MNHNS and SASEGT. The CDR3 has 15 residues. Trimming removed 6 bases from V and 5 bases from J; junction bases left unmatched: 8. The CDR3 loop reads CASRAPGTGYQPQHF. CDR3 in DNA: TGTGCCAGCAGAGCACCCGGGACAGGGTATCAGCCCCAGCATTTT.

This clonotype was counted only a few times. J is TRBJ1-6 and V is TRBV2; D is unresolved. V dropped 1 base and J dropped 4 bases, with 8 bases sitting between them. The CDR3 runs 15 residues. Germline V gene sequence: CDR1 SNHLY, CDR2 FYNNEI. CDR3 DNA sequence: TGTGCCAGCAGTGAAGTGGGCAGTTATAATTCACCCCTCCACTTT. This translates into CASSEVGSYNSPLHF.

This clonotype has more than one count but fewer than ten. The CDR3 DNA is TGTGCCAGCAGCGCCTACTCGCGGGATGAGCAGTTCTTC. This codes for CASSAYSRDEQFF. The chain combines TRBV7-9 with TRBJ2-1; possible D gene TRBD2, 5 bases. This CDR3 has 13 amino acids. CDR1 is SEHNR, CDR2 FQNEAQ, per germline (reference sequence). The V gene lost 5 bases and the J gene lost 8 bases, with 13 bases spanning the gap.

The chain employs TRBV29-1 and TRBJ2-7; D not certain. From germline, CDR1 is SQVTM and CDR2 ANQGSEA. Deletions cut 7 bases from V and 1 base from J, with 11 bases between. This CDR3 has 12 amino acids. CDR3 bases: TGCAGCGCTAATGGGTCTTCCTACGAGCAGTACTTC. This sequence encodes CSANGSSYEQYF.

The rearrangement uses TRBV10-3 and TRBJ2-7, with 8 bases fitting TRBD1. Germline V gene sequence: CDR1 ENHRY, CDR2 SYGVKD. The J segment lost 7 bases and the V segment lost 2 bases, leaving 10 bases of the junction unmatched. The CDR3 has 15 amino acids. The CDR3 is CAISERPTGAGEQYF. The DNA for the CDR3 is TGTGCCATCAGTGAGAGGCCGACAGGGGCTGGAGAGCAGTACTTC.

This clonotype was seen only a few times. This chain uses TRBV19 with TRBJ2-2, with 8 bases lining up with TRBD1. Germline CDR1 reads LNHDA; CDR2 reads SQIVND (reference sequence). Trimming cost V 7 bases and J 0 bases; bases outside gene matches: 4. The CDR3 loop spans 15 amino acids. CDR3 protein: CASNPQGANTGELFF. The CDR3 nucleotides read TGTGCCAGTAATCCACAGGGGGCGAACACCGGGGAGCTGTTTTTT.

The table lists this clonotype with many counts. This sequence joins TRBV20-1 and TRBJ1-5, with a weak D call TRBD1 (6 bases). Germline V CDR1 and CDR2: DFQATT, SNEGSKA (reference sequence). Trimming cost V 4 bases and J 7 bases, with 11 bases left between them. The CDR3 has 12 amino acids. This CDR3 is CSAKAGEQPQHF. The CDR3 DNA follows: TGCAGTGCTAAGGCAGGGGAACAGCCCCAGCATTTT.

Of note for this clonotype: A clone one base away is much larger, so this may be a read error. The conserved phenylalanine or tryptophan is not found at the CDR3 terminus, so this likely reflects a read error. V is TRBV6-2 or TRBV6-3 and J is TRBJ1-2; no definite D call. CDR3 length: 12 residues. V was clipped by 4 bases and J by 6 bases, with 9 bases between them. The germline gives CDR1 MNHEY, CDR2 SVGEGT. The CDR3 bases are TGTGCCAGCAGTTCGTCAGTTAATGGCTACACCCTC. Its translation is CASSSSVNGYTL.

Notes on this clonotype: Sequence at one end of the junction differs from germline and may be a read error. The genes are TRBV6-1 and TRBJ1-3; no reliable D call. CDR3 length equals 15 residues. Germline-derived CDR1 and CDR2 are MNHNS and SASEGT. The CDR3 reads CASSEVEVSGDTIYF. The DNA of the CDR3 is TGTGCCAGCAGTGAAGTAGAAGTATCTGGAGACACCATATATTTT.

This clonotype was observed a handful of times. One junction end disagrees with the germline gene, perhaps due to a read error. This sequence joins TRBV18 and TRBJ2-5; D is possibly TRBD1 (7 bases). CDR1 and CDR2 from the germline V gene are KGHSH and LQKENI. CDR3 length: 14 amino acids. The CDR3 loop reads CASSLSDREETQYF. CDR3 nucleotide sequence: TGTGCCAGCTCACTCTCCGACAGGGAGGAGACCCAATACTTC.

Remarks on this clonotype: A junction boundary mismatches the germline segment, possibly from a read error. The chain is built from TRBV5-1 and TRBJ2-7; 8 bases fit TRBD1. Germline loops: CDR1 SGHRS, CDR2 YFSETQ. The CDR3 is 18 residues long. The CDR3 nucleotides read TGCGCCAGCGGCTTGGCCTTTATGTCGGACAGGGATTCCTACGAGCAGTACTTC. This gives the protein CASGLAFMSDRDSYEQYF.

Many counts were recorded for this clonotype. This chain joins TRBV30 and TRBJ1-1; TRBD1 might be the D (6 bases). This CDR3 has 14 amino acids. Germline V lookup: CDR1 GTSNPN, CDR2 SVGIG (reference sequence). V was cut by 5 bases and J by 2 bases, with 15 bases left in between. CDR3 nucleotides: TGTGCCTGGGGACCGGGACAACAAAACACTGAAGCTTTCTTT. This codes for CAWGPGQQNTEAFF.

This chain uses TRBV3-1 with TRBJ1-2, with 7 nucleotides matching TRBD1. CDR1 is LGHDT and CDR2 is YNNKEL in the germline V gene (reference sequence). The CDR3 runs to 15 residues. V shed 3 bases, J shed 8 bases, and the junction held 12 bases outside the gene matches. DNA of the CDR3: TGTGCCAGCAGCCATCAAGGGGGCATTGTGGAAGGCTACACCTTC. Residues: CASSHQGGIVEGYTF.

This clonotype was recorded at least ten times. The rearrangement links TRBV12-3 or TRBV12-4 to TRBJ1-4; D gene uncertain. Trimming shortened V by 2 bases and J by 8 bases, and 18 bases separated the two germline ends. This CDR3 has 16 amino acids. The CDR3 region has the DNA TGTGCCAGCAGTTTAAGGGCCGGGATGTATTCGGAAAAACTGTTTTTT. This gives the protein CASSLRAGMYSEKLFF.

Worth noting for this clonotype: A much larger clone differs from this one at a single base, so this may be a read error. The conserved final phenylalanine or tryptophan is absent from the CDR3, which likely points to a read error. The chain uses TRBV20-1 and TRBJ2-3; possibly TRBD2 for D (6 bases). This CDR3 region has 13 residues. CDR1 and CDR2 from the germline V gene are DFQATT and SNEGSKA (reference sequence). With 1 base removed from V and 4 bases from J, the gap between germline ends came to 9 bases. The CDR3 region is CSARGRAADTQYL. The DNA for the CDR3 is TGCAGTGCTAGAGGGAGGGCCGCAGATACGCAGTATCTT.

This clonotype was recorded a few times. This chain joins TRBV18 and TRBJ1-6; 10 nucleotides line up with TRBD1. V lost 4 bases and J lost 11; bases outside the gene matches: 8. CDR3 length: 15 amino acids. Germline assignment: CDR1 KGHSH and CDR2 LQKENI. CDR3 in amino acids: CASSQGTGDATPLHF. CDR3 in DNA: TGTGCCAGCTCACAAGGGACAGGGGACGCGACACCCCTCCACTTT.

The rearrangement joins TRBV11-2 to TRBJ1-2; a possible D gene is TRBD1 (5 bases). Germline CDR1 SGHAT, CDR2 FQNNGV. Trimming left V 1 base short and J 4 bases short, with 13 bases between. The CDR3 sequence is 15 residues long. CDR3 coding DNA: TGTGCCAGCAGCTTAGCGCTTGCAGGGTCCTATGGCTACACCTTC. Translating it yields CASSLALAGSYGYTF.

The table lists this clonotype with many counts. The chain couples TRBV20-1 to TRBJ2-7, with D maybe TRBD1 (5 bases). The CDR3 has 14 amino acids. V was cut by 3 bases and J by 0 bases, with 12 bases left in between. Germline CDR1 reads DFQATT; CDR2 reads SNEGSKA (reference sequence). This CDR3 reads CSARRQLISYEQYF. CDR3 bases: TGCAGTGCTAGGAGACAGCTTATCTCCTACGAGCAGTACTTC.

For this clonotype: A much larger clone lies a single base off, so this may be a read error. The rearrangement uses TRBV11-3 and TRBJ1-2, with D possibly TRBD1 on 5 matching bases. The V gene's germline CDR1 is SGHNT and CDR2 YENEEA. The germline V and J ends were trimmed by 1 base and 6 bases, with 12 bases remaining between them. The CDR3 extends over 14 amino acids. In nucleotides, the CDR3 is TGTGCCAGCAGCTTAGGGACAAGGGCCCATGGCTACACCTTC. The encoded protein is CASSLGTRAHGYTF.

This chain joins TRBV3-1 and TRBJ2-2; 8 positions agree with TRBD2. Losses at the gene ends were 4 bases for V and 7 bases for J; bases not matched to a gene: 8. Germline lookup yields CDR1 LGHDT and CDR2 YNNKEL (reference sequence). There are 15 residues in the CDR3. The DNA of the CDR3 is TGTGCCAGCAGCCGGGCGACTAGCGTTATCGGGGAGCTGTTTTTT. This codes for CASSRATSVIGELFF.

This clonotype was counted at least ten times. The chain has TRBV7-9 and TRBJ1-1; tentatively, D is TRBD1 (5 bases). Trimming cost V 5 bases and J 0 bases, with 10 bases left between them. The length of the CDR3 is 14 residues. Germline V gene sequence: CDR1 SEHNR, CDR2 FQNEAQ (reference sequence). For the CDR3, the DNA is TGTGCCAGCAGCAAAGGGACGTTGAACACTGAAGCTTTCTTT. Its protein product is CASSKGTLNTEAFF.